What follows is one T cell receptor (beta chain) and its context. The antigen is not known. Assay used: immunoSEQ multiplex PCR; TCRdb lists only in-frame clones, some missing. Of tens of thousands of clones in the sample, about 85% were seen once. This CDR3 has 12 residues. The V end was cut by 4 bases, the J end by 0 bases, with 4 bases between. CDR1 and CDR2 from the germline V gene are SGHTA and FQGNSA. The data belong to a study of OX40 agonist ivuxolimab in advanced cancers. Findings and limits, study-wide: Among T cells, CD8+ cells averaged more expanded clones than CD4+ cells.

This clonotype originated in an adult with an advanced solid tumor such as melanoma, head and neck, liver or kidney cancer. Material: CD4+ or CD8+ T cells sorted from blood, obtained in a trial of the OX40 agonist ivuxolimab. This sequence joins TRBV7-2 and TRBJ2-7, with D uncertain. This CDR3 is CASSSSSYEQYF. The CDR3 region has the DNA TGTGCCAGCAGCTCTAGCTCCTACGAGCAGTACTTC.